This T cell receptor (beta chain) was identified in a study of cytomegalovirus exposure and HLA in healthy donors. Method: immunoSEQ multiplex PCR; TCRdb's copy keeps in-frame clones and lacks some. Of roughly 180,000 clones listed, 86% are singletons. This receptor was obtained from a man younger than 40 in good health and CMV-seropositive. The sequenced sample consisted of PBMCs.

CDR3 amino acids: CASSPTVGIQETQYF. The CDR3 bases are TGTGCCAGCAGCCCTACTGTGGGAATACAAGAGACCCAGTACTTC. V is TRBV7-9 and J is TRBJ2-5; D call uncertain. Germline V gives CDR1 SEHNR, CDR2 FQNEAQ (reference sequence). The CDR3 is made up of 15 amino acids. Deletions cut 5 bases from V and 2 bases from J, with 15 bases between.